The clone carrying this TCR beta chain was seen a few times. The data were obtained in a study of T cells after yellow fever vaccination. MiXCR, applied by TCRdb to the 5' RACE reads, yields one record per CDR3 protein. The table records around 310,000 distinct CDR3 sequences, 3.6% of them present only once. Germline V gene data show CDR1 as LGHNA and CDR2 as YSLEER. The CDR3 sequence is 15 residues long. V was trimmed by 6 bases and J by 6 bases, leaving 21 bases between them. This specimen consisted of PBMCs, obtained on the day of the yellow fever booster vaccination. The TCR comes from a man aged 18 to 29 who received the YFV17D yellow fever vaccine. The J gene is TRBJ2-7, the V gene TRBV4-3; D assignment may be TRBD1 or TRBD2 (6 bases each). This CDR3 reads CASSSNFGGNSEQYF. In DNA form, the CDR3 reads TGCGCCAGCAGTTCTAACTTCGGGGGCAATTCCGAGCAGTACTTC.